Below, 10 T cell receptor beta chains from the same sample are listed, as sequenced in a study of CD8+ T cells in alopecia areata. This sample's treatment: oral pan-JAK inhibitor, 5-10 mg twice daily. Sequencing templates came from extracted RNA that was reverse transcribed into cDNA. Sequencing used immunoSEQ multiplex PCR; TCRdb keeps in-frame clones, though not all of them. The sample lists about 200,000 clones; about 57% were seen once. Sequencing used CD4+ T cells sorted from blood, obtained at week 4, from a patient treated with tofacitinib. These receptors were collected from a human donor with alopecia areata.

The chain is built from TRBV7-2 and TRBJ2-5; D is ambiguous. CDR3 length: 15 residues. V shed 1 base and J shed 1 base, with 10 bases lying between them. Germline-derived CDR1 and CDR2 are SGHTA and FQGNSA. As DNA, the CDR3 is TGTGCCAGCAGCTTAGGTGCCTGGGCCCAAGAGACCCAGTACTTC. This codes for CASSLGAWAQETQYF. The variable domain in full, with the rest retrieved from reference TRBV7-2 and TRBJ2-5, is GAGVSQSPSNKVTEKGKDVELRCDPISGHTALYWYRQSLGQGLEFLIYFQGNSAPDKSGLPSDRFSAERTGGSVSTLTIQRTQQEDSAVYLCASSLGAWAQETQYFGPGTRLLVL.

The chain uses TRBV30 and TRBJ1-2; D unresolved. The V gene's germline CDR1 is GTSNPN and CDR2 SVGIG (reference sequence). The CDR3 extends over 14 amino acids. The V end was cut by 2 bases, the J end by 4 bases, with 14 bases between. CDR3 sequence: CAWSMGSVAYGYTF. CDR3 DNA: TGTGCCTGGAGTATGGGCAGCGTAGCCTATGGCTACACCTTC. The full variable domain, rest sourced from reference TRBV30 and TRBJ1-2, is SQTIHQWPATLVQPVGSPLSLECTVEGTSNPNLYWYRQAAGRGLQLLFYSVGIGQISSEVPQNLSASRPQDRQFILSSKKLLLSDSGFYLCAWSMGSVAYGYTFGSGTRLTVV.

The V gene is TRBV6-6, the J gene TRBJ1-2; possible D gene TRBD1, 5 bases. CDR1 is MNHNY and CDR2 is SVGAGI in the germline V gene (reference sequence). There are 12 residues in the CDR3. Trimming left V 6 bases short and J 8 bases short, with 13 bases between. The CDR3 loop is CASRSGTLGYTF. CDR3 bases: TGTGCCAGCAGGTCCGGGACTTTAGGCTACACCTTC.

The rearrangement uses TRBV5-1 and TRBJ1-1; unclear D gene. Germline V gene sequence: CDR1 SGHRS, CDR2 YFSETQ. The ends were cut back, 7 bases at V and 1 base at J, with 11 bases in the middle. CDR3 length equals 13 residues. The CDR3 spells CASGSTPNTEAFF. CDR3 DNA sequence: TGCGCCAGCGGGTCTACGCCGAACACTGAAGCTTTCTTT.

The V and J genes are TRBV5-1 and TRBJ2-1; 10 bases are shared with TRBD1. Trimming took 0 bases from V and 2 from J; bases not matched to a gene: 2. This CDR3 region has 16 residues. Germline V gene lookup returns CDR1 SGHRS and CDR2 YFSETQ. The CDR3 reads CASSLAGTGAYNEQFF. CDR3 DNA sequence: TGCGCCAGCAGCTTGGCCGGGACAGGGGCCTACAATGAGCAGTTCTTC. Supplemented by reference TRBV5-1 and TRBJ2-1, the full variable domain reads KAGVTQTPRYLIKTRGQQVTLSCSPISGHRSVSWYQQTPGQGLQFLFEYFSETQRNKGNFPGRFSGRQFSNSRSEMNVSTLELGDSALYLCASSLAGTGAYNEQFFGPGTRLTVL.

V is TRBV7-2 and J is TRBJ1-1, with D perhaps TRBD1 (5 bases). Deletions cut 3 bases from V and 4 bases from J, with 9 bases between. CDR3 length: 13 amino acids. Germline CDR1 is SGHTA and CDR2 is FQGNSA. The CDR3 sequence is CASSFSGLTEAFF. The CDR3 DNA follows: TGTGCCAGCAGCTTCTCAGGGCTCACTGAAGCTTTCTTT.

This chain uses TRBV27 with TRBJ1-6; 7 nucleotides match TRBD1. CDR3 size: 14 residues. Trimming took 3 bases from V and 9 from J; bases not matched to a gene: 5. Germline CDR1 and CDR2: MNHEY and SMNVEV (reference sequence). The CDR3 sequence: CASSLDRISSPLHF. Written as DNA, the CDR3 is TGTGCCAGCAGTTTGGACAGGATTTCTTCACCCCTCCACTTT.

CDR3 coding DNA: TGCGCCAGCAGCCAAATGACGGCAGGGGACTATGGCTACACCTTC. The encoded protein is CASSQMTAGDYGYTF. This chain joins TRBV4-3 and TRBJ1-2; D is perhaps TRBD1 (6 bases). This CDR3 has 15 residues. CDR1 LGHNA and CDR2 YSLEER come from the germline V gene. V was cut by 2 bases and J by 3 bases, with 13 bases left in between.

This clone was counted only a few times. V usage is TRBV29-1 and J usage is TRBJ1-1, with D uncertain. The germline V gene encodes CDR1 SQVTM and CDR2 ANQGSEA. The CDR3 runs to 14 residues. V lost 0 bases and J 3 bases, leaving 11 bases between the germline ends. This chain's CDR3 is CSVEDHHLDTEAFF. The CDR3 nucleotides read TGCAGCGTTGAAGATCACCATCTGGACACTGAAGCTTTCTTT. The full variable domain, rest sourced from reference TRBV29-1 and TRBJ1-1, is SAVISQKPSRDICQRGTSLTIQCQVDSQVTMMFWYRQQPGQSLTLIATANQGSEATYESGFVIDKFPISRPNLTFSTLTVSNMSPEDSSIYLCSVEDHHLDTEAFFGQGTRLTVV.

V is TRBV4-2 and J is TRBJ2-7; 7 bases are shared with TRBD1. CDR3 length equals 15 residues. V trimming: 2 bases; J trimming: 5 bases; junction bases outside the gene matches: 9. The V gene's germline CDR1 is LGHNA and CDR2 YNFKEQ. CDR3 in DNA: TGTGCCAGCAGCCAAACCTCGGACAGGTTCCACGAGCAGTACTTC. This translates into CASSQTSDRFHEQYF.